This TCR beta chain came from a study of neurological immune-mediated disorders. Study-wide context: The roughly 34 multiple sclerosis patients comprised roughly 31 that were relapsing-remitting and 3 that were secondary progressive.

5'RACE employing 10-nucleotide random UMIs yielded the cDNA. TCRdb passed the 5' RACE reads through MiXCR, listing each CDR3 protein once. The sample carries about 62,000 distinct CDR3 sequences, 3.5% to 4.5% recorded once. Study-wide results and limits: Multiple sclerosis patients had less TCR clonal expansion than even healthy controls, unlike HTLV-1-associated myelopathy. With the multiple sclerosis repertoire cluster, neither clinical nor MRI features showed any association.

For this clonotype: The antigen is unknown.

Sequenced sample: PBMCs. The origin of this receptor is a woman in her forties or fifties with multiple sclerosis.

The CDR3 sequence: CASSLAGAGGANVLTF. The CDR3 DNA sequence: TGTGCCAGCAGCTTAGCGGGAGCGGGGGGGGCCAACGTCCTGACTTTC. The gene calls are TRBV7-2 and TRBJ2-6, with 7 bases identical to TRBD2. CDR1 is SGHTA, CDR2 FQGNSA, per germline. V dropped 0 bases and J dropped 4; count of bases not matched to a gene: 3. This CDR3 comprises 16 residues.